This record concerns one T cell receptor (beta chain) sequence. The antigen is undetermined. These data belong to a study of T cells in Graves' hyperthyroidism and ophthalmopathy. General study points: Ophthalmopathy was identified by the model a median around 6.3 months ahead of onset. By a 13 V-J model, ophthalmopathy was set apart from stable hyperthyroidism.

In making diagnoses, clinical symptoms, serum thyroxine and TRAb, thyroid ultrasound and orbital computed tomography were all used. RNA transcripts yielded amplified TCR beta CDR3 regions. A first-round RT-PCR of the TCR CDR3 used the HTBI primer set. From the multiplex PCR reads, TCRdb called clonotypes with MiXCR, one entry per CDR3 protein. The sample consists of 550,000 to 700,000 distinct CDR3 sequences, around 46% of them appearing once. The sequenced sample was peripheral blood or thyroid tissue (not recorded which). This TCR derives from an adult woman with Graves' disease, either hyperthyroidism or ophthalmopathy (not recorded which).

The CDR3 loop reads CASGGSELFF. The DNA of the CDR3 is TGTGCCAGCGGGGGGTCGGAGCTGTTTTTT. This chain links TRBV6-5 with TRBJ2-2; a possible D gene is TRBD2 (6 bases). Between the trimmed V and J ends, which lost 8 bases and 10 bases, there was a span of 8 bases. The CDR3 contains 10 residues. Germline V gene sequence: CDR1 MNHEY, CDR2 SVGAGI.